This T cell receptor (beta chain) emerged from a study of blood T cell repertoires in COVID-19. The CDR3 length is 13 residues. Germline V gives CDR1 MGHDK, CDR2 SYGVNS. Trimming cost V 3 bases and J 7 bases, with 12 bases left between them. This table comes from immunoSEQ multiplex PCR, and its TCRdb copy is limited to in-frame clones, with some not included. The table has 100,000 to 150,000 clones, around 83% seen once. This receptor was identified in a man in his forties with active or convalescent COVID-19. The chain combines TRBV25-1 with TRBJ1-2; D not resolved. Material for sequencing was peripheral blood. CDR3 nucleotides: TGTGCCAGCAGTGAGAGCAGGCAGTCTGGCTACACCTTC. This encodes CASSESRQSGYTF.